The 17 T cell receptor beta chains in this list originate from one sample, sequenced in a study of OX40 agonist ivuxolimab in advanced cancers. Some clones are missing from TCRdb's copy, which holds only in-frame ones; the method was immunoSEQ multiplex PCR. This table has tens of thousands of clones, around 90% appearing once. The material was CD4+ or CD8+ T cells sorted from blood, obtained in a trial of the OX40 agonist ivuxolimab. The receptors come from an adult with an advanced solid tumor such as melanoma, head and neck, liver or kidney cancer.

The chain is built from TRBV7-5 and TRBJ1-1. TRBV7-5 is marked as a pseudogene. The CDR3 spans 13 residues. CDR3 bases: TGTGCCAGAAGCTTAGTGGGGGGGAATGAAGCTTTCTTT. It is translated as CARSLVGGNEAFF.

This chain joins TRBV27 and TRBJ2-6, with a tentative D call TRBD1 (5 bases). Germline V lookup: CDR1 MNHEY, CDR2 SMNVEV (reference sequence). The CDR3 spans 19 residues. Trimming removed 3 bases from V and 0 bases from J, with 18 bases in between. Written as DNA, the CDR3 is TGTGCCAGCAGTTTTATGGGAAGTCAGGGATTCTCTGGGGCCAACGTCCTGACTTTC. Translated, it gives CASSFMGSQGFSGANVLTF.

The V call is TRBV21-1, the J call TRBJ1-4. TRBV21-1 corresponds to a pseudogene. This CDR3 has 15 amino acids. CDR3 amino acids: CASSKPIRDAEKLFF. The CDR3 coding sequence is TGTGCCAGCAGCAAACCTATCAGGGACGCTGAAAAACTGTTTTTT.

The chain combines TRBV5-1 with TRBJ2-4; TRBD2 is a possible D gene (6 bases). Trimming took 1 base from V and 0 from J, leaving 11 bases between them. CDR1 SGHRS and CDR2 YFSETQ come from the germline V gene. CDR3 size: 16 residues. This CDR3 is CASSLLSGLAKNIQYF. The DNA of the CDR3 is TGCGCCAGCAGCTTGCTTAGCGGATTAGCCAAAAACATTCAGTACTTC.

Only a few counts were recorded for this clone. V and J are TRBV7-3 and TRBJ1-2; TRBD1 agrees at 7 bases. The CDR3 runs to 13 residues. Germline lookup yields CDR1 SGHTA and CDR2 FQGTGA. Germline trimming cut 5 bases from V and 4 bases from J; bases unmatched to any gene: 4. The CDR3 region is CASSGDSGYGYTF. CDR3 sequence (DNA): TGTGCCAGCAGCGGGGACAGTGGCTATGGCTACACCTTC.

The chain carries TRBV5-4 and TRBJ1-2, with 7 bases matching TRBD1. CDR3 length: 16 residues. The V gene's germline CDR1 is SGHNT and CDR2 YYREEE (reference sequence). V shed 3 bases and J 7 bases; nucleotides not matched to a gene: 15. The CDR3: CASSSNVAGGLGGYTF. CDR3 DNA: TGTGCCAGCAGCTCCAACGTGGCAGGGGGTTTGGGTGGCTACACCTTC.

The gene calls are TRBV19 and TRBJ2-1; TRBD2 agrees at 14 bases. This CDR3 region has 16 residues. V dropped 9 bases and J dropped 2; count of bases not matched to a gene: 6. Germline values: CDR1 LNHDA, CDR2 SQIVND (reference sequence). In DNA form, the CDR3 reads TGTGCCAGCAGACTGGGACTAGCGGGAGCCTACAATGAGCAGTTCTTC. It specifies CASRLGLAGAYNEQFF.

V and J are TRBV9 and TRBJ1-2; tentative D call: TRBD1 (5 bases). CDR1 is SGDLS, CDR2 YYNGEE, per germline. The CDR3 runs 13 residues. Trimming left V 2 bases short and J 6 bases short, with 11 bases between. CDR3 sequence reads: CASSVVQGHGYTF. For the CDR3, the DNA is TGTGCCAGCAGCGTGGTGCAGGGACATGGCTACACCTTC.

This CDR3 is CARIAGGTDTQYF. The CDR3 DNA reads as TGTGCGAGGATAGCGGGAGGGACAGATACGCAGTATTTT. The V and J genes are TRBV6-6 and TRBJ2-3; 11 bases are a match to TRBD2. CDR1 and CDR2 from the germline V gene are MNHNY and SVGAGI (reference sequence). The length of the CDR3 is 13 residues.

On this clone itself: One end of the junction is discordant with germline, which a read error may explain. The CDR3 sequence is CAWSVPGFGEPHF. The CDR3 coding sequence is TGTGCCTGGAGTGTACCTGGGTTCGGGGAGCCTCACTTC. The chain links TRBV30 to TRBJ2-7, with a weak D call TRBD2 (5 bases). This CDR3 is built from 13 residues. In germline, CDR1 is GTSNPN, CDR2 SVGIG (reference sequence).

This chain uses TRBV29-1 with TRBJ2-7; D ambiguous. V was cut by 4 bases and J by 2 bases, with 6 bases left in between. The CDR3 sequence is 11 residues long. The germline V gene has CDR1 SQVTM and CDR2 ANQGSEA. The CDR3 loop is CSVGWTYEQYF. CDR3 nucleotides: TGCAGCGTTGGGTGGACCTACGAGCAGTACTTC.

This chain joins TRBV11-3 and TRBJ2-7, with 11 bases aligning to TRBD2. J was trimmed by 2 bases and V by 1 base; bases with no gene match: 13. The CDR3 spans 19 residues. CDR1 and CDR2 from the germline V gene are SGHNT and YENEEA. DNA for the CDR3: TGTGCCAGCAGCTTAGCGTCGGTAGCGGGAGGGCTGAACCCCTACGAGCAGTACTTC. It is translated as CASSLASVAGGLNPYEQYF. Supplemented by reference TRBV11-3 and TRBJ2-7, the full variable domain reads EAGVVQSPRYKIIEKKQPVAFWCNPISGHNTLYWYLQNLGQGPELLIRYENEEAVDDSQLPKDRFSAERLKGVDSTLKIQPAELGDSAVYLCASSLASVAGGLNPYEQYFGPGTRLTVT.

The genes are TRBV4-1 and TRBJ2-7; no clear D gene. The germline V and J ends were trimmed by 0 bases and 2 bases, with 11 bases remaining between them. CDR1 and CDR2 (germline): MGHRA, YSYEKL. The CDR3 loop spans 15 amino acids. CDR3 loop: CASSQDLSDPYEQYF. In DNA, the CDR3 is TGCGCCAGCAGCCAAGATCTGAGCGATCCCTACGAGCAGTACTTC.

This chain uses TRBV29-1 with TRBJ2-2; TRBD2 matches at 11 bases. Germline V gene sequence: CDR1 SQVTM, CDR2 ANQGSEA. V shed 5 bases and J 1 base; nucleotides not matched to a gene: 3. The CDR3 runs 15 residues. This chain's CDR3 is CSVPGLAGNTGELFF. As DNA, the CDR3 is TGCAGCGTTCCCGGACTAGCGGGGAACACCGGGGAGCTGTTTTTT.

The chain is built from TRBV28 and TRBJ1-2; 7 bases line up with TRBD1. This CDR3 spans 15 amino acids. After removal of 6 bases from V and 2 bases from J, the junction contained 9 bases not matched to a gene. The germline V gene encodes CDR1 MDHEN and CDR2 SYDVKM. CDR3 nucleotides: TGTGCCAGCAGCCGCGACAGGGTCGGGAACTATGGCTACACCTTC. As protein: CASSRDRVGNYGYTF.

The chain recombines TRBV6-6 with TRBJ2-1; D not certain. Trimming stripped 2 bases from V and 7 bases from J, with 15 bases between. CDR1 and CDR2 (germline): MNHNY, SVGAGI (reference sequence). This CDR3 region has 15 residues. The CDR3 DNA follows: TGTGCCAGCAGTTACCTGGGATCCCGGGTGAATGAGCAGTTCTTC. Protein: CASSYLGSRVNEQFF.

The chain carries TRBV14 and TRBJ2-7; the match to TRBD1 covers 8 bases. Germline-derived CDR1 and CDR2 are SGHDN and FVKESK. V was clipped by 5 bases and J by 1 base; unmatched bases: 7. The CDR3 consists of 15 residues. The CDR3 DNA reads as TGTGCCAGCAGCTCCCGACAGGGGAGGTCCTACGAGCAGTACTTC. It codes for CASSSRQGRSYEQYF. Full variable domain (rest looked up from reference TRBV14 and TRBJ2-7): EAGVTQFPSHSVIEKGQTVTLRCDPISGHDNLYWYRRVMGKEIKFLLHFVKESKQDESGMPNNRFLAERTGGTYSTLKVQPAELEDSGVYFCASSSRQGRSYEQYFGPGTRLTVT.